This T cell receptor beta chain comes out of a study of T cell responses to AZD1222 COVID-19 vaccine. Study outcomes and limitations: Repertoire sampling happened only post peak T cell response.

With respect to this clone: Its target is unknown.

This CDR3 contains 14 residues. V was trimmed by 4 bases and J by 4 bases, leaving 13 bases between them. Per germline, CDR1 LGHDT and CDR2 YNNKEL (reference sequence). Sequencing was performed with immunoSEQ multiplex PCR; in TCRdb, only in-frame clones are kept and a portion is missing. The sample shows approximately 150,000 clones, roughly nine tenths of them seen only once. The sequence came from an adult who received the AZD1222 COVID-19 vaccine. The chain carries TRBV3-1 (or the pseudogene TRBV3-2) and TRBJ1-1, with a weak D call TRBD1 (6 bases). Sequenced material: peripheral blood, taken 28 days after the second AZD1222 dose. DNA for the CDR3: TGTGCCAGCAGCCCCCGGGGGGGCGGCACTGAAGCTTTCTTT. Its protein product is CASSPRGGGTEAFF.